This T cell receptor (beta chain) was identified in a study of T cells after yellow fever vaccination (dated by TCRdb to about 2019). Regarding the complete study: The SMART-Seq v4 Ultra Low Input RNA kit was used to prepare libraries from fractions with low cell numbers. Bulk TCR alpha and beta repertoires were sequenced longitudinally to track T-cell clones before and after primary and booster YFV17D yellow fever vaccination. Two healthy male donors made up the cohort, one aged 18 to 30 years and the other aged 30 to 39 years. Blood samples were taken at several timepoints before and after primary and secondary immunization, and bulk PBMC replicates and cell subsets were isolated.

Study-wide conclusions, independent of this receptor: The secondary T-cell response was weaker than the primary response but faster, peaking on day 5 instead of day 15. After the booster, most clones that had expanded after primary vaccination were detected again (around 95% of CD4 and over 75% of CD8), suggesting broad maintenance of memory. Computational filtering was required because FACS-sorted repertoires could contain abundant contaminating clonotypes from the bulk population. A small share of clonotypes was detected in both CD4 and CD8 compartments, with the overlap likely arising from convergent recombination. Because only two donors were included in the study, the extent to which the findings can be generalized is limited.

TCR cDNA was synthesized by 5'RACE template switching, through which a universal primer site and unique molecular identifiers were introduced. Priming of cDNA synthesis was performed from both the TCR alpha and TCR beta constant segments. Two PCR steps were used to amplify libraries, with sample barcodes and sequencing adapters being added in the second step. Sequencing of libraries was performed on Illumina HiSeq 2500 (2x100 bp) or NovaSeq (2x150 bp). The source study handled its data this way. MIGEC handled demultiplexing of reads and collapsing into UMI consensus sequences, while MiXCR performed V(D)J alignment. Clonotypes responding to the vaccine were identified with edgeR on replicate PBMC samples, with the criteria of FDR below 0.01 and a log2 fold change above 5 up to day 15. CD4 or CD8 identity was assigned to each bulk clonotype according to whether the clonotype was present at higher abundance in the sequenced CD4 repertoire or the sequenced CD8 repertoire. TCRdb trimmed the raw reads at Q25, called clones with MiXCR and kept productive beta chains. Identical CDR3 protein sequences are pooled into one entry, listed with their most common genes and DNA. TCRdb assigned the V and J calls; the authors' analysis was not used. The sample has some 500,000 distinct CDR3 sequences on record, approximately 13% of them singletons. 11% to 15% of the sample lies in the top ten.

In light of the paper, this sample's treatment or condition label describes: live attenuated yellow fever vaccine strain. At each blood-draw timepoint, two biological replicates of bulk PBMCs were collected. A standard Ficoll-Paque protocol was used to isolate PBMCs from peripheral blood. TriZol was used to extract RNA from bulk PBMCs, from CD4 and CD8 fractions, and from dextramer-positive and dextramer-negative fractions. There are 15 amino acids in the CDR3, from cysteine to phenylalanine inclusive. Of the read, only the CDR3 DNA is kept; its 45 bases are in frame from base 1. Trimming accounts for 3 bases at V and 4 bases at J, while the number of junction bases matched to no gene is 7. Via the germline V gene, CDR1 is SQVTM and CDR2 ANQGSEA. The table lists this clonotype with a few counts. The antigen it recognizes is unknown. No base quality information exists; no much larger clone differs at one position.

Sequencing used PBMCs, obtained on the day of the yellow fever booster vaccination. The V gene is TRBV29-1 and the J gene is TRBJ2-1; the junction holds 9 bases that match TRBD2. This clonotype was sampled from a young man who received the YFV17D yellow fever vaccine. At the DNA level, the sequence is TGCAGCGTTGACGTTAGCGGGAGTCCTTACAATGAGCAGTTCTTC. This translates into CSVDVSGSPYNEQFF.